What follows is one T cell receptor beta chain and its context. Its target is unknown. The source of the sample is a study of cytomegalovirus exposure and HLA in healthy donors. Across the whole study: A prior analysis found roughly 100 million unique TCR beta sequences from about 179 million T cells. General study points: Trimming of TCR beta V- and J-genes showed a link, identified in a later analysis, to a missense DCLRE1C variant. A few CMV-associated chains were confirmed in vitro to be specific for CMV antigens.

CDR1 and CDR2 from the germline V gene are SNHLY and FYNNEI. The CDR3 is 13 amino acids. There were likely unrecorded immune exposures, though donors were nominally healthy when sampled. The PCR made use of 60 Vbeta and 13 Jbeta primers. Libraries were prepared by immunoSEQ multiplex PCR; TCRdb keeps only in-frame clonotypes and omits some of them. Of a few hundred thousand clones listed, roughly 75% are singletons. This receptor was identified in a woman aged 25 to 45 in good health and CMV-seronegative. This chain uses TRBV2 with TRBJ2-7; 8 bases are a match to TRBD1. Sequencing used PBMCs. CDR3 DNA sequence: TGTGGCCTGAACCGGGACAGGACCTACGAGCAGTACTTC. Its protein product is CGLNRDRTYEQYF.